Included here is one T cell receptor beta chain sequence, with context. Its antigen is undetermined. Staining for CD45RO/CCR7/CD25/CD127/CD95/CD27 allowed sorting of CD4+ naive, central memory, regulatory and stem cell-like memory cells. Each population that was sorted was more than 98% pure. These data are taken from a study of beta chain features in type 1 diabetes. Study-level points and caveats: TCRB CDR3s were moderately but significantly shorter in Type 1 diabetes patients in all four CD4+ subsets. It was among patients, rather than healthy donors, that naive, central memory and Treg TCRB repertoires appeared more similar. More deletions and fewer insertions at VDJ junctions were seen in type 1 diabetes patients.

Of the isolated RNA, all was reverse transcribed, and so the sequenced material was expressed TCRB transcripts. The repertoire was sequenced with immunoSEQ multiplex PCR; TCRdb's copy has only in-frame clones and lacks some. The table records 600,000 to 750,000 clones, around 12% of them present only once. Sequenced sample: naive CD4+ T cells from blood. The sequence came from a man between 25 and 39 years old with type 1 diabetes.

In DNA form, the CDR3 reads TGTGCCAGCAGCGTTAGGGCCCCATCACCCCTCCACTTT. Encoded protein: CASSVRAPSPLHF. The chain employs TRBV9 and TRBJ1-6; D remains unclear. CDR3 size: 13 residues. CDR1 and CDR2 from the germline V gene are SGDLS and YYNGEE. Trimming removed 2 bases from V and 10 bases from J, with 10 bases in between.